The 31 T cell receptor beta chains below all came from one sample that was sequenced in a study of glioma-infiltrating T cells. The iRepertoire nested amplicon-rescue multiplex PCR amplified TCR alpha and beta CDR3s from RNA. TCRdb independently ran MiXCR on the multiplex PCR reads; one entry per CDR3 protein. The table shows 90,000 to 110,000 distinct CDR3 sequences, with 20% to 30% occurring only once. Sequencing was performed on glioma tissue, nonneoplastic brain tissue, or PBMCs (not recorded which). The receptor set was obtained from a human donor with low-grade glioma or glioblastoma, undergoing nonglioma brain surgery, or in good health (not recorded which).

Turning to this clonotype: One end of the junction is discordant with germline, which a read error may explain. The chain has TRBV27 and TRBJ2-5, with D possibly TRBD2 on 6 matching bases. This CDR3 comprises 17 residues. Germline V lookup: CDR1 MNHEY, CDR2 SMNVEV (reference sequence). CDR3: CSSSPTGGTSRIETQYF. The CDR3 DNA follows: TGTTCCAGCAGCCCTACGGGCGGTACTAGCAGGATCGAGACCCAGTACTTC.

This clonotype was seen more than once but under ten times. V is TRBV19 and J is TRBJ2-6; possibly TRBD1 or TRBD2 for D (5 bases each). CDR1 is LNHDA, CDR2 SQIVND, per germline (reference sequence). Trimming took 3 bases from V and 2 from J, leaving 8 bases between them. CDR3 length equals 15 residues. CDR3 sequence reads: CASSIQGPGANVLTF. In DNA, the CDR3 is TGTGCCAGTAGTATCCAGGGACCTGGGGCCAACGTCCTGACTTTC.

This chain joins TRBV6-2 or TRBV6-3 and TRBJ2-1; 10 nucleotides match TRBD2. This CDR3 region has 13 residues. Germline values: CDR1 MNHEY, CDR2 SVGEGT. J gave up 4 bases and V 7 bases, and 1 base lay outside the gene matches. The CDR3 region is CASKTSGYNEQFF. CDR3 DNA: TGTGCCAGCAAGACTAGCGGGTACAATGAGCAGTTCTTC.

This clonotype occurred many times. The chain uses TRBV4-1 and TRBJ2-5; 7 bases fit TRBD2. CDR1 is MGHRA and CDR2 is YSYEKL in the germline V gene. Trimming cost V 5 bases and J 1 base; bases outside gene matches: 10. The CDR3 runs 16 residues. CDR3 region: CASSFRASGSQETQYF. Here the CDR3 DNA reads TGCGCCAGCAGCTTCCGGGCTAGCGGTTCCCAAGAGACCCAGTACTTC.

This clonotype was recorded many times. This rearrangement joins TRBV5-5 to TRBJ1-1, with 7 bases that match TRBD1. The CDR3 covers 15 residues. Germline V gene data show CDR1 as SGHKS and CDR2 as YYEKEE (reference sequence). J was trimmed by 1 base and V by 0 bases; bases with no gene match: 3. This chain's CDR3 is CASSLEGGANTEAFF. The CDR3 DNA sequence: TGTGCCAGCAGCTTGGAAGGGGGCGCGAACACTGAAGCTTTCTTT.

This clonotype was recorded a few times. One base away lies a much larger clone, so this may be a sequencing read error. This rearrangement joins TRBV18 to TRBJ2-7; D not resolved. The CDR3 is 14 amino acids. Per the germline V gene, CDR1 is KGHSH and CDR2 is LQKENI. CDR3 sequence: CASSPPKNSYEQHF. CDR3 DNA sequence: TGTGCCAGCTCACCACCGAAGAACTCCTACGAGCAGCACTTC.

This clonotype was recorded at least ten times. V gene TRBV20-1 combines with J gene TRBJ1-2; 10 nucleotides align to TRBD1. With V trimmed by 6 bases and J by 4 bases, 8 bases remained unmatched. There are 14 residues in the CDR3. Germline values: CDR1 DFQATT, CDR2 SNEGSKA (reference sequence). CDR3 sequence: CSAKRQGAGYGYTF. In DNA, the CDR3 is TGCAGTGCGAAAAGACAGGGGGCTGGCTATGGCTACACCTTC.

The J gene is TRBJ1-5, the V gene TRBV7-2; no definite D call. This CDR3 spans 15 amino acids. Germline loops: CDR1 SGHTA, CDR2 FQGNSA. Trimming pared 5 bases from V and 0 bases from J, leaving 11 bases between. CDR3 amino acids: CASSRTWDSNQPQHF. In DNA form, the CDR3 reads TGTGCCAGCAGCCGTACTTGGGATAGCAATCAGCCCCAGCATTTT.

As regards this clonotype: This clone may be a read error of a much larger clone one base away. The V gene is TRBV19, the J gene TRBJ1-2, with 7 positions matching TRBD1. V was clipped by 4 bases and J by 6 bases; unmatched bases: 5. CDR1 and CDR2 from the germline V gene are LNHDA and SQIVND (reference sequence). The CDR3 runs to 13 residues. The CDR3 reads CASSKNDRDGYTF. CDR3 nucleotide sequence: TGTGCCAGTAGTAAGAACGACAGGGATGGCTACACCTTC.

This clonotype was detected many times. The chain joins TRBV7-3 to TRBJ2-7, with D unresolved. V shed 0 bases and J shed 3 bases, with 6 bases lying between them. The CDR3 is 13 amino acids. In germline, CDR1 is SGHTA, CDR2 FQGTGA. The CDR3 sequence is CASSLTHNYEQYF. The CDR3 DNA reads as TGTGCCAGCAGCTTAACTCACAACTACGAGCAGTACTTC.

In this sample, this clonotype turned up a few times. The chain carries TRBV4-3 and TRBJ1-2; D uncertain. Germline CDR1 reads LGHNA; CDR2 reads YSLEER. V lost 0 bases to trimming and J lost 4 bases, with 9 bases between them. The CDR3 is made up of 14 amino acids. Here the CDR3 reads CASSQDSGSYGYTF. The CDR3 bases are TGCGCCAGCAGCCAAGATAGCGGGTCCTATGGCTACACCTTC.

Note on this clonotype: The junction differs from germline at one of its ends, possibly a read error. The genes are TRBV19 and TRBJ2-7; the D gene is possibly TRBD2 (6 bases). The CDR3 contains 14 residues. The V gene's germline CDR1 is LNHDA and CDR2 SQIVND (reference sequence). The CDR3 nucleotides read TGTCCCAGTAGTATTGGAGGCGGGACCTACGAGCAGTACTTC. As protein: CPSSIGGGTYEQYF. Full variable domain (rest looked up from reference TRBV19 and TRBJ2-7): DGGITQSPKYLFRKEGQNVTLSCEQNLNHDAMYWYRQDPGQGLRLIYYSQIVNDFQKGDIAEGYSVSREKKESFPLTVTSAQKNPTAFYLCPSSIGGGTYEQYFGPGTRLTVT.

This clonotype was recorded at least ten times. The chain has TRBV5-1 and TRBJ1-5; D ambiguous. Germline V gene data show CDR1 as SGHRS and CDR2 as YFSETQ. The CDR3 spans 14 residues. The V end lost 0 bases, the J end lost 3 bases, and 7 bases lay between the germline ends. The CDR3 sequence is CASSLGMTNQPQHF. Written as DNA, the CDR3 is TGCGCCAGCAGCTTGGGAATGACCAATCAGCCCCAGCATTTT. Looking up the rest from reference TRBV5-1 and TRBJ1-5 gives the full variable domain: KAGVTQTPRYLIKTRGQQVTLSCSPISGHRSVSWYQQTPGQGLQFLFEYFSETQRNKGNFPGRFSGRQFSNSRSEMNVSTLELGDSALYLCASSLGMTNQPQHFGDGTRLSIL.

The sample holds many counts of this clonotype. The chain is built from TRBV7-2 and TRBJ1-5; 7 bases line up with TRBD1. CDR3 length equals 12 residues. The V gene's germline CDR1 is SGHTA and CDR2 FQGNSA. After removal of 6 bases from V and 6 bases from J, the junction contained 2 bases not matched to a gene. The CDR3 coding sequence is TGTGCCAGCAGTTACAGGGGTCAGCCCCAGCATTTT. This sequence encodes CASSYRGQPQHF.

In its sample, this clonotype was seen a few times. The rearrangement uses TRBV4-2 and TRBJ2-1, with D maybe TRBD2 (6 bases). The germline V gene has CDR1 LGHNA and CDR2 YNFKEQ. The CDR3 has 16 amino acids. V was trimmed by 2 bases and J by 4 bases, leaving 15 bases between them. Here the CDR3 DNA reads TGTGCCAGCAGCCAAACGTCTAGCGCCGAATACAATGAGCAGTTCTTC. This sequence encodes CASSQTSSAEYNEQFF.

This clonotype was seen at least ten times. V is TRBV19 and J is TRBJ1-5; TRBD1 is a possible D gene (6 bases). Deletions cut 10 bases from V and 7 bases from J, with 17 bases between. This CDR3 contains 13 residues. Germline values: CDR1 LNHDA, CDR2 SQIVND (reference sequence). CDR3 sequence reads: CATSGQGSQPQHF. In DNA, the CDR3 is TGTGCCACCTCAGGGCAGGGGAGCCAGCCCCAGCATTTT.

Details on this clonotype: It may be a read error: a sequence one base away is much more abundant. This chain joins TRBV29-1 and TRBJ1-5, with TRBD1 as a possible D gene (5 bases). V was shortened by 2 bases and J by 3 bases, with 8 bases between the two germline ends. The CDR3 covers 13 residues. Germline V gene sequence: CDR1 SQVTM, CDR2 ANQGSEA. CDR3 amino acids: CSVESGHNQPQHF. The DNA of the CDR3 is TGCAGCGTTGAATCAGGGCACAATCAGCCCCAGCATTTT. Combining the CDR3 with reference TRBV29-1 and TRBJ1-5 gives the whole variable domain SAVISQKPSRDICQRGTSLTIQCQVDSQVTMMFWYRQQPGQSLTLIATANQGSEATYESGFVIDKFPISRPNLTFSTLTVSNMSPEDSSIYLCSVESGHNQPQHFGDGTRLSIL.

V gene TRBV9 combines with J gene TRBJ2-3; weak D call: TRBD2 (6 bases). The CDR3 sequence is 15 residues long. Between the trimmed V and J ends, which lost 0 bases and 2 bases, there was a span of 10 bases. Germline values: CDR1 SGDLS, CDR2 YYNGEE. DNA for the CDR3: TGTGCCAGCAGCGTAGCCGGGAGAAACACAGATACGCAGTATTTT. The encoded protein is CASSVAGRNTDTQYF.

The table lists this clonotype with many counts. J is TRBJ2-7 and V is TRBV6-2 or TRBV6-3; TRBD1 might be the D (5 bases). Germline-derived CDR1 and CDR2 are MNHEY and SVGEGT. Trimming stripped 10 bases from V and 2 bases from J, with 21 bases between. This CDR3 has 15 residues. CDR3 residues: CAINYWAGNPYEQYF. CDR3 coding DNA: TGTGCCATCAACTACTGGGCAGGGAACCCCTACGAGCAGTACTTC.

This clonotype was seen more than once but under ten times. The CDR3 bases are TGTGCCAGCAGTTTATTCTCTTCTGGAAACACCATATATTTT. It yields the protein CASSLFSSGNTIYF. The chain has TRBV12-3 or TRBV12-4 and TRBJ1-3, with no clear D. CDR3 length: 14 residues. The V and J ends lost 2 bases and 1 base respectively, with 6 bases between them.

This clonotype has at least ten counts. The V and J genes are TRBV25-1 and TRBJ1-1; tentative D call: TRBD1 (6 bases). V gave up 2 bases and J gave up 11 bases, with 12 bases separating them. Germline V gene data show CDR1 as MGHDK and CDR2 as SYGVNS. The CDR3 consists of 12 residues. The CDR3 region is CASSEGTIDAFF. For the CDR3, the DNA is TGTGCCAGCAGTGAAGGGACAATAGACGCTTTCTTT. The full variable domain, with the rest looked up from reference TRBV25-1 and TRBJ1-1, is EADIYQTPRYLVIGTGKKITLECSQTMGHDKMYWYQQDPGMELHLIHYSYGVNSTEKGDLSSESTVSRIRTEHFPLTLESARPSHTSQYLCASSEGTIDAFFGQGTRLTVV.

The gene calls are TRBV6-2 or TRBV6-3 and TRBJ2-1; no reliable D call. The CDR3 consists of 14 residues. CDR1 MNHEY and CDR2 SVGEGT come from the germline V gene. The V gene lost 2 bases and the J gene lost 0 bases, with 5 bases spanning the gap. Written as DNA, the CDR3 is TGTGCCAGCAGTTACAAGGGCTCCTACAATGAGCAGTTCTTC. This gives the protein CASSYKGSYNEQFF.

This clonotype was seen ten or more times. The chain combines TRBV12-3 or TRBV12-4 with TRBJ2-7; TRBD1 matches 7 bases. The CDR3 extends over 15 amino acids. The V and J ends lost 5 bases and 6 bases, in that order; junction bases with no gene match: 13. CDR3 in amino acids: CASSPGQKIRLEQYF. CDR3 coding DNA: TGTGCCAGCAGTCCGGGACAGAAGATTAGGCTCGAGCAGTACTTC.

The chain carries TRBV4-1 and TRBJ1-2; D is ambiguous. Trimming left V 4 bases short and J 4 bases short, with 19 bases between. The CDR3 covers 16 residues. The germline V gene has CDR1 MGHRA and CDR2 YSYEKL. The CDR3 coding sequence is TGCGCCAGCAGCCCCCCCCCCCCCCCCCAGGTCTATGGCTACACCTTC. This translates into CASSPPPPPQVYGYTF.

Turning to this clonotype: It is likely a read error, because the conserved phenylalanine at the end of the CDR3 is missing. This CDR3 is CASSKDSSPLHY. The DNA of the CDR3 is TGTGCCAGCAGTAAGGACTCTTCACCCCTCCACTAT. The chain uses TRBV6-2 or TRBV6-3 and TRBJ1-6; no definite D call. Germline CDR1 MNHEY, CDR2 SVGEGT. This CDR3 has 12 residues. The V end lost 5 bases, the J end lost 9 bases, and 8 bases lay between the germline ends.

This clonotype occurred a few times. This rearrangement joins TRBV30 to TRBJ1-6; D is possibly TRBD1 (5 bases). V dropped 7 bases and J dropped 9 bases, with 19 bases sitting between them. There are 14 residues in the CDR3. Germline loops: CDR1 GTSNPN, CDR2 SVGIG (reference sequence). The CDR3 protein is CAFSFRGGSSPLHF. In DNA, the CDR3 is TGTGCCTTCTCCTTTAGGGGAGGGAGTTCACCCCTCCACTTT.

In its sample, this clonotype was seen many times. V and J are TRBV6-1 and TRBJ2-1; 8 positions match TRBD1. This CDR3 is built from 19 residues. Trimming removed 6 bases from V and 16 bases from J; junction bases left unmatched: 32. CDR1 MNHNS and CDR2 SASEGT come from the germline V gene. The CDR3 DNA follows: TGTGCCAGCAGGGCAGACAGGGGAACGTACTCAGTGCGTGGCACCGCAGTTTTCTTC. This translates into CASRADRGTYSVRGTAVFF.

The rearrangement links TRBV12-3 or TRBV12-4 to TRBJ2-3, with 7 bases lining up with TRBD2. The CDR3 length is 13 residues. Trimming at V came to 5 bases and at J to 6 bases, leaving 5 bases not matched to a gene. The CDR3 DNA is TGTGCCAGCAGTACTAGCGTCTCGGATACGCAGTATTTT. It is translated as CASSTSVSDTQYF.

This clonotype was detected many times. The rearrangement links TRBV15 to TRBJ1-1, with D unclear. Trimming stripped 0 bases from V and 7 bases from J, with 15 bases between. The CDR3 spans 15 residues. Germline V gene lookup returns CDR1 LNHNV and CDR2 YYDKDF (reference sequence). The CDR3 bases are TGTGCCACCAGCAGAGATGGTGGCAGGATCGATGAAGCTTTCTTT. Translating gives CATSRDGGRIDEAFF. Variable domain in full (rest from reference TRBV15 and TRBJ1-1): DAMVIQNPRYQVTQFGKPVTLSCSQTLNHNVMYWYQQKSSQAPKLLFHYYDKDFNNEADTPDNFQSRRPNTSFCFLDIRSPGLGDTAMYLCATSRDGGRIDEAFFGQGTRLTVV.

This clonotype has ten or more counts. The chain recombines TRBV19 with TRBJ1-5; maybe TRBD1 (5 bases). Germline CDR1 and CDR2: LNHDA and SQIVND (reference sequence). With 5 bases removed from V and 0 bases from J, the gap between germline ends came to 14 bases. This CDR3 contains 16 residues. The CDR3 nucleotides are TGTGCCAGTAGTGACTGGAGACAGTTTAGCAATCAGCCCCAGCATTTT. This codes for CASSDWRQFSNQPQHF.

In regard to this clonotype: With a much larger clone just one base away, this may be a read error. This chain uses TRBV19 with TRBJ1-1, with D possibly matching TRBD1 (5 bases). There are 16 residues in the CDR3. The germline CDR1 and CDR2 sequences are LNHDA and SQIVND (reference sequence). CDR3 sequence reads: CASTPSRQRMNTKAFF. CDR3 DNA: TGTGCCAGTACCCCATCCCGACAGAGAATGAACACTAAAGCTTTCTTT.